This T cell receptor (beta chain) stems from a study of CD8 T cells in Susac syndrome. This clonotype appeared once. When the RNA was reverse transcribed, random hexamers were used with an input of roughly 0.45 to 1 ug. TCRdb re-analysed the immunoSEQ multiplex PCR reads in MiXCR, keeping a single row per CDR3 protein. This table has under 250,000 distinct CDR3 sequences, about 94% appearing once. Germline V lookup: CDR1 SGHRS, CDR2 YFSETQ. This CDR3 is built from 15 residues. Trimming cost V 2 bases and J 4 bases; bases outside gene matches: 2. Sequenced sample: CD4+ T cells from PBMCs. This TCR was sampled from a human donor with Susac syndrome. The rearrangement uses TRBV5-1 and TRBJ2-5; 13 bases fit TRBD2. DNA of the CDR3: TGCGCCAGCAGCTTTGGACTAGCGGGGGTAGAGACCCAGTACTTC. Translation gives CASSFGLAGVETQYF.